What follows describes a single T cell receptor beta chain. In this sample, this clone turned up a few times. The target of this receptor is not known. CVID samples and control samples contributed equivalent amounts of genomic DNA as sequencing input. For every sample, a 60 bp segment covering the rearranged TCRbeta CDR3 region was amplified and then sequenced. The immunoSEQ assay, a bias-corrected multiplex PCR combined with high-throughput sequencing, was used for TCRbeta amplification. As for how the authors treated the data: Every unique nucleotide sequence was considered a clone and was annotated with V, D and J genes, copy number and frequency. Sequences were labeled productive if in frame, and non-productive if out of frame or containing stop codons. As previously described, clonality was calculated on the basis of Shannon's entropy. The predicted amino acid sequences of productive clones were used to derive the mean CDR3 Kyte-Doolittle hydropathy. Scaled V gene usage was hierarchically clustered using Manhattan distance and complete linkage with the R hclust function. Sharing of clones by CDR3 amino acid sequence was evaluated through resampling of 12 repertoires per group over 100 rounds. The repertoires were searched for about 70 published EBV-specific TCRbeta sequences and some 230 published CMV-specific TCRbeta sequences. Analysis left out a couple of CVID samples that produced under 10,000 sequences, so 35 to 50 CVID repertoires remained. Sourced from immuneACCESS, this table was stored by TCRdb with only in-frame sequences that have V and J called. A share of the clones is absent; for the studies checked, an unresolved V gene accounts for under half, and the remainder has no known explanation. That table furnishes V, J and clone size, whereas the DNA furnished D and trimming. Across this sample, about 37,000 clones were tabulated and none appeared just once. The top ten clones comprise approximately 3.6% of the sample.

These data come from a study of T cell clonality in common variable immunodeficiency (dated by TCRdb to between 2015 and 2016). The study at large found these results: TCRbeta clonality was higher in CVID subjects than in healthy controls (t-test p = 0.018), and the increase was most characteristic of about a third of subjects. Patient heterogeneity within the CVID cohort put limits on correlating repertoire features with clinical complications. Healthy controls shared more TCRbeta clones with each other than CVID subjects shared among themselves (p < 0.0001). Despite equal DNA input, controls averaged roughly 80,000 unique sequences per sample versus about 32,000 in CVID samples. CVID TCRbeta sequences reportedly showed fewer deletions and N-nucleotide insertions and lacked highly modified clones with 13 or more V deletions. According to the authors, figuring out what caused the increased clonality in CVID would require sequencing the repertoires of T cell subpopulations.

Most CVID patients and most healthy controls were of Caucasian heritage. From each donor, 5 to 8 ml of heparinized peripheral whole blood was collected. Genomic DNA from adults with common variable immune deficiency (CVID) and from healthy adult controls was used to sequence TCRbeta CDR3 repertoires. The control group was made up of 22 healthy adult volunteers (approximately 10 male and some twelve female) whose ages ranged from about 20 to 70 years, with a mean age of approximately 37. Diluted blood was density-centrifuged over Hypaque 1077 or Ficoll-Paque to isolate peripheral blood mononuclear cells. Unsorted mononuclear cells served as the source of genomic DNA, which was extracted either by Qiagen column purification or by a centrifugation-based method. This clonotype originated in a person aged 18 to 75 in good health. Sequences were obtained from peripheral blood mononuclear cells.

The covered CDR3 bases are TGTGCCAGCTCGCCCTTCGCTCGGCAGGACTTAGGTGAAGGTGAAAAG. It translates to CASSPFARQDLGEGEK. The full CDR3 sequence reads CASSPFARQDLGEGEKLFF. The chain uses TRBV18 and TRBJ2-2, and TRBD2 may be the D gene, going by 5 matching bases. The read terminates 3 residues ahead of where the CDR3 ends, so the germline J gene completes it. CDR1 and CDR2 are drawn from the germline V gene: KGHSH, LQKENI. The CDR3, from cysteine to phenylalanine, totals 19 residues. The DNA covers only part of the CDR3, 48 bases in frame from base 1.